By sample share, the clone carrying this T cell receptor (beta chain) is medium-sized. V lost 1 base to trimming and J lost 4 bases, with 8 bases between them. The V gene's germline CDR1 is MGHRA and CDR2 YSYEKL. The CDR3 covers 15 residues. MiXCR, run by TCRdb on the 5' RACE reads, gives a single entry per CDR3 protein. The data show under 35,000 distinct CDR3 sequences, about 24% seen once. The source material was memory CD4+ T cells sorted from blood. Subset noted: memory CD4+ T cells, CD4+CD45RO+CD25-. V usage is TRBV4-1 and J usage is TRBJ2-6; D uncertain. The clonotype originates from a female donor with breast cancer. The CDR3 bases are TGCGCCAGCAGCCAAGGGGGTCAGGGGGCCAACGTCCTGACTTTC. This encodes CASSQGGQGANVLTF.